These 30 T cell receptor beta chains originate from one sample sequenced in a study of response to subunit inactivated influenza vaccine. TCRdb analysed the RT-PCR reads with MiXCR anew, one entry per CDR3 protein. This table has about 570,000 distinct CDR3 sequences, about 11% appearing once. This sample comprised PBMCs from blood, obtained on the day of vaccination. The receptors come from a man aged 45-60 years who received an inactivated influenza vaccine.

This clonotype came up many times. An end of the junction does not agree with germline; a read error may underlie this. CDR3 sequence reads: CASSSGLAETQYF. The CDR3 bases are TGTGCCAGCAGCTCGGGACTAGCGGAGACCCAGTACTTC. V is TRBV5-1 and J is TRBJ2-5; TRBD2 matches 10 bases. The germline V gene encodes CDR1 SGHRS and CDR2 YFSETQ. The CDR3 extends over 13 amino acids.

The CDR3 nucleotides are TGTGCCAGCAGTTTACTAGGACAAGCCTACGAGCAGTACTTC. Amino acid sequence: CASSLLGQAYEQYF. The genes are TRBV28 and TRBJ2-7, with D perhaps matching TRBD1 (5 bases). The germline V gene has CDR1 MDHEN and CDR2 SYDVKM. Trimming shortened V by 2 bases and J by 2 bases, and 10 bases separated the two germline ends. The CDR3 length is 14 residues.

The chain joins TRBV28 to TRBJ2-7; D is tentatively TRBD1 or TRBD2 (5 bases each). Deletions cut 0 bases from V and 5 bases from J, with 11 bases between. The CDR3 loop spans 14 amino acids. The germline CDR1 and CDR2 sequences are MDHEN and SYDVKM. The CDR3 DNA is TGTGCCAGCAGTTTATGGGGGGAGAAGAACGAGCAGTACTTC. Protein product: CASSLWGEKNEQYF.

The chain joins TRBV12-3 or TRBV12-4 to TRBJ2-5; TRBD2 aligns across 14 bases. Germline trimming cut 6 bases from V and 4 bases from J; bases unmatched to any gene: 4. The CDR3 has 15 amino acids. The CDR3 coding sequence is TGTGCCAGCAGAGGACTAGCGGGAGGAGGAGAGACCCAGTACTTC. Translating gives CASRGLAGGGETQYF.

This clonotype has a handful of counts. The chain combines TRBV14 with TRBJ2-3, with 11 bases that match TRBD2. This CDR3 comprises 15 residues. The J segment lost 4 bases and the V segment lost 6 bases, leaving 6 bases of the junction unmatched. CDR1 SGHDN and CDR2 FVKESK come from the germline V gene. This CDR3 reads CASSLLAGVPDTQYF. The CDR3 coding sequence is TGTGCCAGCAGTTTACTAGCGGGAGTCCCAGATACGCAGTATTTT.

This clonotype was counted only a few times. The chain is built from TRBV20-1 and TRBJ2-5, with 7 bases matching TRBD2. CDR1 DFQATT and CDR2 SNEGSKA come from the germline V gene (reference sequence). This CDR3 comprises 13 residues. V dropped 0 bases and J dropped 5; count of bases not matched to a gene: 3. The CDR3 DNA reads as TGCAGTGCTAGAGATTGGGAGGGGGAGACCCAGTACTTC. Translated, it gives CSARDWEGETQYF.

The rearrangement uses TRBV20-1 and TRBJ2-2; D assignment may be TRBD1 or TRBD2 (6 bases each). The germline V gene encodes CDR1 DFQATT and CDR2 SNEGSKA (reference sequence). There are 15 residues in the CDR3. Trimming shortened V by 3 bases and J by 0 bases, and 11 bases separated the two germline ends. CDR3: CSASEGGTNTGELFF. The CDR3 DNA reads TGCAGTGCTAGTGAGGGGGGAACGAACACCGGGGAGCTGTTTTTT.

Only a few counts were recorded for this clonotype. This rearrangement joins TRBV20-1 to TRBJ1-2; TRBD1 might be the D (6 bases). V was trimmed by 1 base and J by 5 bases, leaving 14 bases between them. The CDR3 contains 14 residues. Germline V gives CDR1 DFQATT, CDR2 SNEGSKA (reference sequence). The CDR3 sequence is CSARGGQGTYGYTF. CDR3 coding DNA: TGCAGTGCTAGAGGGGGGCAGGGCACTTATGGCTACACCTTC.

The V gene is TRBV12-3 or TRBV12-4, the J gene TRBJ1-5; 10 bases match TRBD1. Trimming cost V 5 bases and J 6 bases; bases outside gene matches: 7. This CDR3 has 15 residues. The CDR3 DNA is TGTGCCAGCAGTATTAGACAGGGGGCGGGTCAGCCCCAGCATTTT. This encodes CASSIRQGAGQPQHF.

The chain couples TRBV5-6 to TRBJ2-5, with 10 positions matching TRBD1. After removal of 4 bases from V and 5 bases from J, the junction contained 8 bases not matched to a gene. The CDR3 covers 15 residues. Germline V gives CDR1 SGHDT, CDR2 YYEEEE. The CDR3 coding sequence is TGTGCCAGCAGCGATAGACAGGGGGCGGTTGAGACCCAGTACTTC. It specifies CASSDRQGAVETQYF. The full variable domain, its missing parts supplied by reference TRBV5-6 and TRBJ2-5, is DAGVTQSPTHLIKTRGQQVTLRCSPKSGHDTVSWYQQALGQGPQFIFQYYEEEERQRGNFPDRFSGHQFPNYSSELNVNALLLGDSALYLCASSDRQGAVETQYFGPGTRLLVL.

This clonotype was detected only a few times. The genes are TRBV9 and TRBJ2-3; maybe TRBD1 (5 bases). Germline V gene sequence: CDR1 SGDLS, CDR2 YYNGEE. The V end was cut by 2 bases, the J end by 4 bases, with 11 bases between. This CDR3 is built from 14 residues. DNA of the CDR3: TGTGCCAGCAGCGTCCTACTACAGGCAGATACGCAGTATTTT. Translation gives CASSVLLQADTQYF.

This clonotype showed up many times. V usage is TRBV5-6 and J usage is TRBJ2-1; tentative D call: TRBD2 (6 bases). This CDR3 has 13 residues. V shed 4 bases and J shed 8 bases, with 13 bases lying between them. Germline CDR1 is SGHDT and CDR2 is YYEEEE. Here the CDR3 reads CASSTGTVDEQFF. Here the CDR3 DNA reads TGTGCCAGCAGCACCGGGACTGTTGATGAGCAGTTCTTC.

The rearrangement joins TRBV4-3 to TRBJ2-3; D unclear. There are 17 residues in the CDR3. With 6 bases removed from V and 0 bases from J, the gap between germline ends came to 19 bases. Germline lookup yields CDR1 LGHNA and CDR2 YSLEER. The CDR3 region has the DNA TGCGCCAGCAGTCGACACTACCCGCCCCCTAGCACAGATACGCAGTATTTT. Translated, it gives CASSRHYPPPSTDTQYF.

The sample holds many counts of this clonotype. The chain carries TRBV5-1 and TRBJ2-3, with unresolved D. The V and J ends lost 4 bases and 0 bases respectively, with 9 bases between them. The CDR3 spans 14 residues. Germline CDR1 SGHRS, CDR2 YFSETQ. CDR3 protein: CASSAPASTDTQYF. The CDR3 region has the DNA TGCGCCAGCAGCGCCCCGGCTAGCACAGATACGCAGTATTTT.

This clonotype was counted ten times or more. The V and J genes are TRBV5-5 and TRBJ1-1; D is uncertain. The length of the CDR3 is 14 residues. Trimming stripped 5 bases from V and 4 bases from J, with 15 bases between. From germline, CDR1 is SGHKS and CDR2 YYEKEE (reference sequence). CDR3 sequence reads: CASRPGLGSTEAFF. In DNA form, the CDR3 reads TGTGCCAGCAGGCCGGGGTTGGGGTCCACTGAAGCTTTCTTT. The whole variable domain, remainder taken from reference TRBV5-5 and TRBJ1-1, is DAGVTQSPTHLIKTRGQQVTLRCSPISGHKSVSWYQQVLGQGPQFIFQYYEKEERGRGNFPDRFSARQFPNYSSELNVNALLLGDSALYLCASRPGLGSTEAFFGQGTRLTVV.

This clonotype came up a few times. The CDR3 here is CASSLSGTGETYSNQPQHF. The DNA of the CDR3 is TGTGCCAGCAGCTTATCCGGGACAGGCGAAACTTATAGCAATCAGCCCCAGCATTTT. The chain uses TRBV7-8 and TRBJ1-5; 8 positions match TRBD1. Germline values: CDR1 SGHVS, CDR2 FQNEAQ. CDR3 length equals 19 residues. V gave up 2 bases and J gave up 0 bases; unmatched junction bases: 12.

The V call is TRBV6-2 or TRBV6-3, the J call TRBJ2-7, with D perhaps given as TRBD1 or TRBD2 (5 bases each). The CDR3 contains 16 residues. Deletions cut 1 base from V and 5 bases from J, with 18 bases between. The germline gives CDR1 MNHEY, CDR2 SVGEGT. The CDR3: CASSYFEGTSDDEQYF. The CDR3 DNA sequence: TGTGCCAGCAGTTACTTTGAAGGGACCAGCGACGACGAGCAGTACTTC.

The sample holds a few counts of this clonotype. This chain joins TRBV7-9 and TRBJ2-1, with D possibly being TRBD1 (6 bases). V was trimmed by 6 bases and J by 6 bases, leaving 12 bases between them. CDR1 is SEHNR and CDR2 is FQNEAQ in the germline V gene (reference sequence). The CDR3 is made up of 13 amino acids. CDR3 coding DNA: TGTGCCAGCAGGCTTCAACAGGGCAATGAGCAGTTCTTC. This gives the protein CASRLQQGNEQFF.

The rearrangement links TRBV3-1 to TRBJ2-2; 7 nucleotides align to TRBD2. This CDR3 is built from 16 residues. Germline V gene lookup returns CDR1 LGHDT and CDR2 YNNKEL (reference sequence). The V segment lost 1 base and the J segment 6 bases; nucleotides outside the gene matches: 8. The CDR3 reads CASSQAEGLVPGELFF. The CDR3 region has the DNA TGTGCCAGCAGCCAAGCGGAAGGACTAGTTCCCGGGGAGCTGTTTTTT. The full variable domain, its missing parts supplied by reference TRBV3-1 and TRBJ2-2, is DTAVSQTPKYLVTQMGNDKSIKCEQNLGHDTMYWYKQDSKKFLKIMFSYNNKELIINETVPNRFSPKSPDKAHLNLHINSLELGDSAVYFCASSQAEGLVPGELFFGEGSRLTVL.

This rearrangement joins TRBV7-2 to TRBJ1-5; TRBD2 might be the D (6 bases). The J call is in doubt because the DNA end fits TRBJ2-3 better. The CDR3 runs 16 residues. Germline V lookup: CDR1 SGHTA, CDR2 FQGNSA. CDR3 loop: CASSLGSGRSNQPQYF. In DNA form, the CDR3 reads TGTGCCAGCAGCTTAGGCAGCGGGCGGAGTAATCAGCCCCAGTATTTT.

This clonotype was picked up a small number of times. This sequence joins TRBV5-1 and TRBJ1-5; the D is unclear. Trimming removed 5 bases from V and 0 bases from J, with 6 bases in between. The germline V gene has CDR1 SGHRS and CDR2 YFSETQ. The CDR3 is made up of 13 amino acids. Here the CDR3 reads CASRFNSNQPQHF. The CDR3 nucleotides read TGCGCCAGCAGATTTAATAGCAATCAGCCCCAGCATTTT.

The gene calls are TRBV6-5 and TRBJ2-3; 11 bases align to TRBD2. Trimming took 1 base from V and 6 from J; bases not matched to a gene: 6. The CDR3 sequence is 16 residues long. Germline V CDR1 and CDR2: MNHEY, SVGAGI. The CDR3 DNA reads TGTGCCAGCAGTTACTACTTAGCGGGAGGGAGGGATACGCAGTATTTT. Translated, it gives CASSYYLAGGRDTQYF.

This clonotype appeared a few times. The chain recombines TRBV29-1 with TRBJ2-2, with TRBD1 identical over 7 bases. Per the germline V gene, CDR1 is SQVTM and CDR2 is ANQGSEA. After removal of 7 bases from V and 4 bases from J, the junction contained 3 bases not matched to a gene. The CDR3 runs 12 residues. In DNA, the CDR3 is TGCAGCGCGGGACAGTCCACCGGGGAGCTGTTTTTT. It codes for CSAGQSTGELFF.

This clonotype was seen a handful of times. The CDR3 coding sequence is TGCAGTGCTAGAGATCCCGGGGACAATCAGCCCCAGCATTTT. Translated, it gives CSARDPGDNQPQHF. The V gene is TRBV20-1, the J gene TRBJ1-5; no reliable D call. V was clipped by 0 bases and J by 3 bases, with 9 bases between them. Per germline, CDR1 DFQATT and CDR2 SNEGSKA (reference sequence). There are 14 residues in the CDR3.

This rearrangement joins TRBV19 to TRBJ2-3; D remains ambiguous. V lost 5 bases, J lost 6 bases, and 9 bases lay in between. The CDR3 extends over 12 amino acids. Germline-derived CDR1 and CDR2 are LNHDA and SQIVND (reference sequence). In nucleotides, the CDR3 is TGTGCCAGTAGTCCTCACTCGGATACGCAGTATTTT. Translated: CASSPHSDTQYF.

This clonotype has a handful of counts. The chain is built from TRBV7-8 and TRBJ2-3; the match to TRBD2 covers 13 bases. CDR1 and CDR2 from the germline V gene are SGHVS and FQNEAQ. With 1 base clipped from V and 4 bases from J, the junction kept 8 bases outside the gene matches. The CDR3 has 18 residues. This CDR3 reads CASSLEVPGLAGPDTQYF. The CDR3 DNA reads as TGTGCCAGCAGCTTAGAGGTACCGGGACTAGCGGGGCCAGATACGCAGTATTTT.

The gene calls are TRBV6-2 or TRBV6-3 and TRBJ2-7, with 9 bases aligning to TRBD1. CDR3 length: 15 amino acids. In germline, CDR1 is MNHEY, CDR2 SVGEGT. The J segment lost 3 bases and the V segment lost 0 bases, leaving 3 bases of the junction unmatched. As DNA, the CDR3 is TGTGCCAGCAGTTACTCGCGGACAGGGGACTACGAGCAGTACTTC. Translated, it gives CASSYSRTGDYEQYF.

Many counts were recorded for this clonotype. The chain recombines TRBV4-3 with TRBJ2-7, with 7 positions matching TRBD2. The CDR3 is 15 residues long. Losses at the gene ends were 0 bases for V and 3 bases for J; bases not matched to a gene: 5. Per the germline V gene, CDR1 is LGHNA and CDR2 is YSLEER. This CDR3 is CASSQEGTNNYEQYF. The CDR3 region has the DNA TGCGCCAGCAGCCAAGAGGGGACTAACAACTACGAGCAGTACTTC.

This clonotype was seen more than once but under ten times. The rearrangement uses TRBV27 and TRBJ2-7; possible D gene TRBD1, 6 bases. Germline values: CDR1 MNHEY, CDR2 SMNVEV (reference sequence). The CDR3 is 14 residues long. Deletions cut 5 bases from V and 2 bases from J, with 13 bases between. In DNA form, the CDR3 reads TGTGCCAGCAGTCACTCCGGGACACCCTACGAGCAGTACTTC. Translated, it gives CASSHSGTPYEQYF.

This clonotype was detected only once. This rearrangement joins TRBV11-1 to TRBJ2-5; weak D call: TRBD2 (7 bases). Germline loops: CDR1 SGHAT, CDR2 FQDESV (reference sequence). The CDR3 loop spans 18 amino acids. Deletions cut 2 bases from V and 4 bases from J, with 23 bases between. The CDR3 nucleotides are TGTGCCAGCAGCTTATCTCATGGCTGGGGGGGCCGAGGAGAGACCCAGTACTTC. This gives the protein CASSLSHGWGGRGETQYF. Full variable domain (remainder filled in from reference TRBV11-1 and TRBJ2-5): EAEVAQSPRYKITEKSQAVAFWCDPISGHATLYWYRQILGQGPELLVQFQDESVVDDSQLPKDRFSAERLKGVDSTLKIQPAELGDSAMYLCASSLSHGWGGRGETQYFGPGTRLLVL.